The 27 T cell receptor beta chains below all came from one sample that was sequenced in a study of shared clonotypes between healthy human individuals. Produced via immunoSEQ multiplex PCR; TCRdb's table is partial and in-frame only. The table shows around 700,000 clones, with around 74% occurring only once. The sequencing sample was made of memory CD4+ T cells sorted from blood. Described subset: CD45RA-negative fraction. These receptors all stem from a woman aged 25 to 39 in good health.

V and J are TRBV11-3 and TRBJ2-7; D is possibly TRBD1 or TRBD2 (5 bases each). V lost 1 base and J 0 bases, leaving 13 bases between the germline ends. Germline V gene lookup returns CDR1 SGHNT and CDR2 YENEEA. CDR3 length: 16 residues. The CDR3 protein is CASSLGLGTGSYEQYF. In DNA, the CDR3 is TGTGCCAGCAGCTTAGGTCTCGGGACGGGCTCCTACGAGCAGTACTTC.

V and J are TRBV7-7 and TRBJ1-5; D gene ambiguous. The CDR3 spans 13 residues. Germline loops: CDR1 SSHAT, CDR2 FNYEAQ (reference sequence). V was cut by 5 bases and J by 6 bases, with 11 bases left in between. DNA of the CDR3: TGTGCCAGCAGCGTCGACTCAGGTCAGCCCCAGCATTTT. Protein sequence: CASSVDSGQPQHF.

The genes are TRBV11-3 and TRBJ2-1; no firm D call. The germline V gene has CDR1 SGHNT and CDR2 YENEEA. The germline V and J ends were trimmed by 0 bases and 9 bases, with 9 bases remaining between them. This CDR3 is built from 13 residues. The CDR3: CASSLDPIREQFF. The CDR3 DNA sequence: TGTGCCAGCAGCTTAGATCCTATCCGTGAGCAGTTCTTC.

CDR3 loop: CASSYSFGIYEQYF. The CDR3 DNA sequence: TGTGCCAGCAGTTACTCGTTTGGAATCTACGAGCAGTACTTC. The V gene is TRBV6-5, the J gene TRBJ2-7; D call uncertain. Trimming stripped 0 bases from V and 3 bases from J, with 9 bases between. There are 14 residues in the CDR3. The germline V gene encodes CDR1 MNHEY and CDR2 SVGAGI.

This clone was counted a single time. The chain recombines TRBV27 with TRBJ2-3; unclear D gene. The V end lost 2 bases, the J end lost 3 bases, and 6 bases lay between the germline ends. Germline CDR1 is MNHEY and CDR2 is SMNVEV (reference sequence). CDR3 length equals 13 residues. The CDR3 DNA reads as TGTGCCAGCAGTTTAATTGGAACAGATACGCAGTATTTT. Protein: CASSLIGTDTQYF.

The rearrangement joins TRBV6-5 to TRBJ1-2; D gene ambiguous. Trimming cost V 6 bases and J 4 bases, with 15 bases left between them. This CDR3 spans 14 amino acids. Germline CDR1 and CDR2: MNHEY and SVGAGI. The CDR3 bases are TGTGCCAGCAGCTCCGGGCCTCTGGCCTATGGCTACACCTTC. Amino acids: CASSSGPLAYGYTF.

The rearrangement uses TRBV2 and TRBJ2-7, with D possibly being TRBD1 (5 bases). This CDR3 contains 14 residues. Germline V gives CDR1 SNHLY, CDR2 FYNNEI. V dropped 4 bases and J dropped 1 base, with 11 bases sitting between them. The CDR3 DNA follows: TGTGCCAGCAGTGTGGGGCAGGAGTCCTACGAGCAGTACTTC. Translating gives CASSVGQESYEQYF.

As to this clone: At the DNA level, this CDR3 is encoded by other sequences in the same sample as well. The chain employs TRBV5-1 and TRBJ2-7; possibly TRBD1 for D (5 bases). V lost 7 bases, J lost 1 base, and 9 bases lay in between. The germline V gene has CDR1 SGHRS and CDR2 YFSETQ. The CDR3 runs 12 residues. CDR3 sequence reads: CASRDSSYEQYF. The CDR3 region has the DNA TGCGCCAGCCGAGACAGTTCCTACGAGCAGTACTTC.

The chain recombines TRBV6-5 with TRBJ2-3, with D perhaps TRBD2 (5 bases). Trimming cost V 8 bases and J 0 bases, with 12 bases left between them. The CDR3 spans 14 residues. Germline V gives CDR1 MNHEY, CDR2 SVGAGI. DNA of the CDR3: TGTGCCAGCCGGACTTTTTCTAGCACAGATACGCAGTATTTT. Translation: CASRTFSSTDTQYF.

CDR3 amino acids: CASSTGTHSYNEQFF. CDR3 nucleotide sequence: TGTGCCAGTAGTACCGGGACACACTCCTACAATGAGCAGTTCTTC. The chain employs TRBV19 and TRBJ2-1; D may be TRBD1 (6 bases). V lost 4 bases, J lost 0 bases, and 10 bases lay in between. This CDR3 has 15 amino acids. CDR1 is LNHDA, CDR2 SQIVND, per germline (reference sequence).

This sequence joins TRBV14 and TRBJ1-1; D is undetermined. Trimming took 4 bases from V and 5 from J, leaving 11 bases between them. Germline CDR1 and CDR2: SGHDN and FVKESK. The CDR3 consists of 13 residues. The CDR3 nucleotides are TGTGCCAGCAGCCCCCTATCTCAGACTGAAGCTTTCTTT. Amino acids: CASSPLSQTEAFF.

The sample holds one count of this clone. V usage is TRBV5-1 and J usage is TRBJ2-1; D gene uncertain. The CDR3 spans 14 residues. The V end was cut by 0 bases, the J end by 6 bases, with 10 bases between. Germline V CDR1 and CDR2: SGHRS, YFSETQ. CDR3 sequence reads: CASSLGTSANEQFF. As DNA, the CDR3 is TGCGCCAGCAGCTTGGGGACCTCGGCCAATGAGCAGTTCTTC.

This chain uses TRBV2 with TRBJ2-7; no firm D call. The CDR3 is 12 amino acids. CDR1 is SNHLY and CDR2 is FYNNEI in the germline V gene. V was shortened by 7 bases and J by 2 bases, with 9 bases between the two germline ends. CDR3 coding DNA: TGTGCCAGCACCACTCTACCCTACGAGCAGTACTTC. Translating it yields CASTTLPYEQYF.

The chain recombines TRBV28 with TRBJ2-1; D unresolved. Germline CDR1 is MDHEN and CDR2 is SYDVKM. The CDR3 loop spans 13 amino acids. V lost 7 bases and J 1 base, leaving 8 bases between the germline ends. The CDR3 region is CASTPGSYNEQFF. In DNA, the CDR3 is TGTGCCAGCACCCCCGGGTCCTACAATGAGCAGTTCTTC.

As to this clone: Other DNA sequences in the same sample also yield this CDR3. The rearrangement joins TRBV28 to TRBJ2-7; TRBD1 matches 11 bases. CDR1 MDHEN and CDR2 SYDVKM come from the germline V gene. After removal of 5 bases from V and 3 bases from J, the junction contained 6 bases not matched to a gene. CDR3 length: 15 amino acids. The CDR3 DNA reads as TGTGCCAGCAGTCCGACCGGGACAGGGGGCTACGAGCAGTACTTC. This codes for CASSPTGTGGYEQYF.

The count of this clone is one. The V gene is TRBV28, the J gene TRBJ1-2; D uncertain. V was clipped by 7 bases and J by 7 bases, with 13 bases between them. CDR1 and CDR2 (germline): MDHEN, SYDVKM. The CDR3 spans 12 residues. CDR3 sequence reads: CASTGRVGGYTF. The CDR3 nucleotides are TGTGCCAGCACTGGCCGCGTAGGTGGCTACACCTTC.

The CDR3 region has the DNA TGTGCCAGCAGTGGACAGGGTGTATCATACTACACCTTC. Residues: CASSGQGVSYYTF. The chain joins TRBV2 to TRBJ1-2, with 7 bases aligning to TRBD1. This CDR3 comprises 13 residues. V was clipped by 4 bases and J by 10 bases; unmatched bases: 9. The germline gives CDR1 SNHLY, CDR2 FYNNEI. Together with reference TRBV2 and TRBJ1-2, the CDR3 gives the full variable domain: EPEVTQTPSHQVTQMGQEVILRCVPISNHLYFYWYRQILGQKVEFLVSFYNNEISEKSEIFDDQFSVERPDGSNFTLKIRSTKLEDSAMYFCASSGQGVSYYTFGSGTRLTVV.

The chain employs TRBV30 and TRBJ2-6; D may be TRBD2 (5 bases). CDR3 length: 15 amino acids. Germline V gene data show CDR1 as GTSNPN and CDR2 as SVGIG (reference sequence). V gave up 5 bases and J gave up 0 bases, with 11 bases separating them. Written as DNA, the CDR3 is TGTGCCTGGCGGGGTGGTTCCTCTGGGGCCAACGTCCTGACTTTC. This encodes CAWRGGSSGANVLTF.

Many counts were recorded for this clone. The V gene is TRBV15, the J gene TRBJ2-4, with D perhaps given as TRBD1 or TRBD2 (6 bases each). Germline V gene sequence: CDR1 LNHNV, CDR2 YYDKDF (reference sequence). This CDR3 comprises 16 residues. Trimming shortened V by 0 bases and J by 9 bases, and 18 bases separated the two germline ends. The CDR3 DNA is TGTGCCACCAGCAGAGATTGGGGGGCGCCGGTAATCATTCAGTACTTC. This gives the protein CATSRDWGAPVIIQYF.

V usage is TRBV6-5 and J usage is TRBJ1-1; a possible D gene is TRBD1 (6 bases). V was cut by 2 bases and J by 1 base, with 11 bases left in between. The CDR3 is 15 residues long. Germline V gives CDR1 MNHEY, CDR2 SVGAGI. The CDR3 region has the DNA TGTGCCAGCAGTTACAATGGCAGGGGGAACACTGAAGCTTTCTTT. This sequence encodes CASSYNGRGNTEAFF.

The V call is TRBV27, the J call TRBJ2-7, with TRBD1 identical over 7 bases. Trimming took 9 bases from V and 5 from J; bases not matched to a gene: 10. The CDR3 is 13 residues long. CDR1 MNHEY and CDR2 SMNVEV come from the germline V gene (reference sequence). The CDR3 loop reads CASRGHSRDEQYF. The CDR3 DNA follows: TGTGCCAGTAGGGGGCATTCCCGGGACGAGCAGTACTTC.

The CDR3 sequence is CASSDFRLAVTGELFF. The CDR3 coding sequence is TGTGCCAGCAGTGATTTTCGACTAGCAGTAACCGGGGAGCTGTTTTTT. This rearrangement joins TRBV6-1 to TRBJ2-2; 7 nucleotides align to TRBD2. Germline trimming cut 3 bases from V and 5 bases from J; bases unmatched to any gene: 9. The V gene's germline CDR1 is MNHNS and CDR2 SASEGT. This CDR3 comprises 16 residues.

The rearrangement joins TRBV5-4 to TRBJ2-1, with 16 bases that match TRBD2. Trimming removed 4 bases from V and 10 bases from J; junction bases left unmatched: 5. The CDR3 is 15 amino acids. In germline, CDR1 is SGHNT, CDR2 YYREEE (reference sequence). CDR3 region: CASSATGLAGGEQFF. In nucleotides, the CDR3 is TGTGCCAGCAGCGCCACGGGACTAGCGGGAGGGGAGCAGTTCTTC.

CDR3 DNA: TGTGCCTGGAGTCCACAGGGGGCTCAAGAGACCCAGTACTTC. It yields the protein CAWSPQGAQETQYF. The genes are TRBV30 and TRBJ2-5, with 9 nucleotides matching TRBD1. The CDR3 length is 14 residues. Per the germline V gene, CDR1 is GTSNPN and CDR2 is SVGIG (reference sequence). V gave up 2 bases and J gave up 2 bases; unmatched junction bases: 3.

The chain carries TRBV28 and TRBJ1-1; D remains ambiguous. CDR3 length equals 15 residues. Trimming removed 11 bases from V and 4 bases from J, with 23 bases in between. Germline V gene sequence: CDR1 MDHEN, CDR2 SYDVKM. As DNA, the CDR3 is TGTGCCGGAAGCAGGTCTCGGGGTGGGTTCACTGAAGCTTTCTTT. The encoded protein is CAGSRSRGGFTEAFF.

CDR3 sequence (DNA): TGTGCCAGCAGTGAAAGGGGAAGGGGGAACGAGCAGTACTTC. Its protein product is CASSERGRGNEQYF. The V and J genes are TRBV6-1 and TRBJ2-7; weak D call: TRBD1 (6 bases). Trimming removed 2 bases from V and 5 bases from J, with 13 bases in between. This CDR3 comprises 14 residues. CDR1 and CDR2 from the germline V gene are MNHNS and SASEGT.

The rearrangement uses TRBV5-8 and TRBJ2-7, with D hard to call. Germline V gene sequence: CDR1 SGHTS, CDR2 YDEGEE. V was clipped by 5 bases and J by 6 bases, with 21 bases between them. The CDR3 contains 15 residues. As DNA, the CDR3 is TGTGCCAGCAGACACCTGACCCCGAACCTAGGCGAGCAGTACTTC. This sequence encodes CASRHLTPNLGEQYF.